This T cell receptor (beta chain) was recovered during a study of yellow fever vaccine responses in identical twins. Overall study findings and caveats: It has been reported that, in twins, the vaccine T cell response seemed partly convergent and partly personalized.

V was shortened by 4 bases and J by 7 bases, with 10 bases between the two germline ends. The CDR3 runs 12 residues. Germline CDR1 is MDHEN and CDR2 is SYDVKM. Using its own MiXCR run on the RT-PCR reads, TCRdb lists one record per CDR3 protein. The sample has 30,000 to 40,000 distinct CDR3 sequences; roughly 60% are singletons. This clonotype was observed a few times. Its antigen is currently unknown. Specimen: T cells from blood (PBMCs), unsorted or a sorted subset (not recorded which), collected before or after yellow fever vaccination (not recorded which). This clonotype was sampled from a woman younger than 35 who received the yellow fever vaccine. The genes are TRBV28 and TRBJ1-1; D is unclear. This CDR3 is CASSSWTDEAFF. DNA for the CDR3: TGTGCCAGCAGTTCTTGGACGGATGAAGCTTTCTTT.